A selection of T cell receptor beta chains follows, all from one sample in a study of blood T cell repertoires in COVID-19. The assay was immunoSEQ multiplex PCR, and TCRdb's table has in-frame clones only and misses some. The sample contains approximately 100,000 clones, 80% to 90% of which appear only once. The source material was peripheral blood. The receptor set was obtained from a woman older than 75 with active COVID-19. CDR3s include the opening cysteine and the closing phenylalanine or tryptophan. The D gene is left open where the match is weak. Some rows mark clone size as missing; the rest say once, few, many or name a class of expanded clone.

.,TRBV28,TRBJ1-4,.,TGTGCCAGCAGTTCGGGGGGCAGGGTGGGTACTGAGAATGAAAAACTGTTTTTT,CASSSGGRVGTENEKLFF
.,TRBV21-1,TRBJ2-2,.,TGTGCCAGCAGCAAGGGGACTAGCGGGAGGGCCAACGCCGGGGAGCTGTTTTTT,CASSKGTSGRANAGELFF
.,TRBV7-2,TRBJ2-3,TRBD2,TGTGCCAGCGCGGGGGGAGATACGCAGTATTTT,CASAGGDTQYF
.,TRBV4-2,TRBJ1-6,.,TGTGCCAGCACCCAAGAACTGGCGGCCTATAATTCACCCCTCCACTTT,CASTQELAAYNSPLHF
.,TRBV28,TRBJ2-7,TRBD1,TGTGCCAGCAGTTTAACAGGGGGCAGGTACGAGCAGTACTTC,CASSLTGGRYEQYF
.,TRBV7-3,TRBJ1-1,.,TGTGCCAGCAGCACGGACAGAAACACTGAAGCTTTCTTT,CASSTDRNTEAFF
.,TRBV27,TRBJ1-1,TRBD1,TGTGCCAGCAGTTTAGTGGGACAGGGGAGGGAGAACACTGAAGCTTTCTTT,CASSLVGQGRENTEAFF
.,TRBV7-2,TRBJ2-1,TRBD2,TGTGCCAGCAGCTTAGCGGGACTAGCGGGAGGCGATGAGCAGTTCTTC,CASSLAGLAGGDEQFF
.,TRBV11-3,TRBJ2-1,TRBD2,TGTGCCAGCAGCGCGACTAGCATGAATGAGCAGTTCTTC,CASSATSMNEQFF
.,TRBV5-1,TRBJ1-3,.,TGCGCCAGCACCCCTCGGGGGGAAGCTGGAAACACCATATATTTT,CASTPRGEAGNTIYF
.,TRBV7-9,TRBJ1-3,TRBD1,TGTGCCAGCAGCTTAGGGACAGGCGGCGGTGGAAACACCATATATTTT,CASSLGTGGGGNTIYF
.,TRBV3-1/TRBV3-2,TRBJ2-6,.,TGTGCCAGCAGCCATCAATCCACTGCCTCTGGGGCCAACGTCCTGACTTTC,CASSHQSTASGANVLTF
.,TRBV5-1,TRBJ1-4,TRBD1,TGCGCCAGCAGCTTGGGATGGGCAGGGGGTAACGTTGCAACTAATGAAAAACTGTTTTTT,CASSLGWAGGNVATNEKLFF
.,TRBV2,TRBJ1-2,.,TGTGCCAGCAGCCCAGGGCATTATGGCTACACCTTC,CASSPGHYGYTF
.,TRBV7-8,TRBJ2-2,.,TGTGCCAGCAGCTGGTGGCGGGAGAACACCGGGGAGCTGTTTTTT,CASSWWRENTGELFF
.,TRBV19,TRBJ2-7,.,TGTGCCAGTAGTGCCGAGGCCGGGAACGAGCAGTACTTC,CASSAEAGNEQYF
.,TRBV6-4,TRBJ2-1,TRBD2,TGTGCCAGCATTGAGCTAGCGGGAGATGAGCAGTTCTTC,CASIELAGDEQFF
.,TRBV4-3,TRBJ1-6,TRBD1,TGCGCCAGCAGCCAAGATCAGACAGGGAATTCACCCCTCCACTTT,CASSQDQTGNSPLHF
.,TRBV3-1/TRBV3-2,TRBJ2-7,.,TGTGCCAGCAGCCGAGAGCGGAGGGGGGGGCAGTACTTC,CASSRERRGGQYF
.,TRBV10-3,TRBJ2-1,TRBD2,TGTGCCATCAGTTACACTAGCGGGAGCTCCTACAATGAGCAGTTCTTC,CAISYTSGSSYNEQFF
once,TRBV6-2/TRBV6-3,TRBJ2-5,TRBD2,TGTGCCAGCAGTTTGCTTAGGGGACTAGCCGCTCAAGAGACCCAGTACTTC,CASSLLRGLAAQETQYF
.,TRBV5-1,TRBJ1-2,.,TGCGCCAGCCGCGTAGAGGGGGTAGCTAACTATGGCTACACCTTC,CASRVEGVANYGYTF
once,TRBV14,TRBJ2-5,.,TGTGCCAGCAGCCAAGGACTGGTCGAGACCCAGTACTTC,CASSQGLVETQYF
.,TRBV9,TRBJ2-5,TRBD2,TGTGCCTCTGGGTTAGCGGGAGTATCAGAGACCCAGTACTTC,CASGLAGVSETQYF
.,TRBV15,TRBJ2-1,TRBD2,TGTGCCACCAACAGGAGGGCACTAGCGGGAGGGGGATACAATGAGCAGTTCTTC,CATNRRALAGGGYNEQFF
.,TRBV10-3,TRBJ1-1,.,TGTGCCATCAGTGGTGACGGGGTGATTACTGAAGCTTTCTTT,CAISGDGVITEAFF
.,TRBV21-1,TRBJ2-7,.,TGTGCCAGCAGCCCAAAGCAGGGAGGACTAGCGGGAGGGAACCCCCCATACGAGCAGTACTTC,CASSPKQGGLAGGNPPYEQYF
.,TRBV9,TRBJ2-2,.,TGTGCCAGCAGCCCCCGACAGGCCGCGAACACCGGGGAGCTGTTTTTT,CASSPRQAANTGELFF
once,TRBV29-1,TRBJ1-4,.,TGCAGCGTTAACAGGCAGGAAAAACTGTTTTTT,CSVNRQEKLFF
.,TRBV27,TRBJ2-3,TRBD2,TGTGCCAGCAGTTTGGTAGCGGGACCTTCCCCATCGCAGTATTTT,CASSLVAGPSPSQYF
.,TRBV19,TRBJ1-6,.,TGTGCCAGTAGCATGGGGCCGAGCTCCTATAATTCACCCCTCCACTTT,CASSMGPSSYNSPLHF
.,TRBV5-6,TRBJ2-3,.,TGTGCCAGCAGCTTGGCAGTAGGGGTCACAGATACGCAGTATTTT,CASSLAVGVTDTQYF
.,TRBV7-9,TRBJ2-7,.,TGTGCCAGCAGCTCCTCCCTGGTTGGCGGGCAGTACTTC,CASSSSLVGGQYF
.,TRBV5-6,TRBJ2-1,TRBD1,TGTGCCAGCAGCTTTGACAGGGGTGAACGTTACAATGAGCAGTTCTTC,CASSFDRGERYNEQFF
.,TRBV9,TRBJ2-2,TRBD1,TGTGCCAGCAGCGCAAACAGGGGGCTCAACACCGGGGAGCTGTTTTTT,CASSANRGLNTGELFF
.,TRBV7-9,TRBJ1-1,TRBD1,TGTGCCAGCCTAAGGGGACAGGGGACCACCCTAACTGAAGCTTTCTTT,CASLRGQGTTLTEAFF
once,TRBV9,TRBJ2-7,TRBD1,TGTGCCAGCAGCCCCGTGGGACAGGGGGCAGATGAGCAGTACTTC,CASSPVGQGADEQYF
.,TRBV27,TRBJ2-5,.,TGTGCCAGCAGTTTATCCCCCGGGAGTTTGGCAGAGACCCAGTACTTC,CASSLSPGSLAETQYF
.,TRBV6-6,TRBJ2-1,TRBD1,TGTGCCAGCAGTCCGCGCCGGGACAGGGGGAAGTTAGGTGAGCAGTTCTTC,CASSPRRDRGKLGEQFF
.,TRBV7-7,TRBJ2-1,TRBD1,TGTGCTAGCAGCCCCGCCGGGACAGGTTCCAATGAGCAGTTCTTC,CASSPAGTGSNEQFF
.,TRBV28,TRBJ2-7,.,TGTGCCAGCAGTGTAGGGAGACGGTACGAGCAGTACTTC,CASSVGRRYEQYF
.,TRBV28,TRBJ2-7,.,TGTGCCAGCAGTGTACCCCCCGGGGGTCATGGGATCGACGAGCAGTACTTC,CASSVPPGGHGIDEQYF
.,TRBV6-7,TRBJ1-5,TRBD1,TGTGCCAGCACCCGCCGGTGGGACAGGGGGCAGAGGAGCAATCAGCCCCAGCATTTT,CASTRRWDRGQRSNQPQHF
.,TRBV7-7,TRBJ1-1,.,TGTGCTAGCAGCCCATGGACGGGGGGGGGCACTGAAGCTTTCTTT,CASSPWTGGGTEAFF
.,TRBV12-3/TRBV12-4,TRBJ1-1,TRBD1,TGTGCCAGCAGTTTGGCCGACAGGGTTGCTTTCTTT,CASSLADRVAFF
.,TRBV4-2,TRBJ2-1,TRBD2,TGTGCCAGCAGCCAAGGGACTACCGGGGGGTCGGATGAGCAGTTCTTC,CASSQGTTGGSDEQFF
.,TRBV6-4,TRBJ2-7,TRBD1,TGTGCCAGCAGCTCAACCGGTGGGACAGGGGGGAACGAGCAGTACTTC,CASSSTGGTGGNEQYF
once,TRBV28,TRBJ2-1,.,TGTGCCAGCAGTTTATATTCAGGGAACAATGAGCAGTTCTTC,CASSLYSGNNEQFF
.,TRBV10-1,TRBJ2-1,.,TGCGCCAGCAGCCCGGGTCTCTCCTACAATGAGCAGTTCTTC,CASSPGLSYNEQFF
.,TRBV5-1,TRBJ2-2,.,TGCGCCAGCAGCTGGAGCGGCACCGGGGAGCTGTTTTTT,CASSWSGTGELFF
once,TRBV3-1/TRBV3-2,TRBJ2-1,TRBD2,TGTGCCAGCAGCCGACTAGCGGGGACCTACAATGAGCAGTTCTTC,CASSRLAGTYNEQFF
.,TRBV15,TRBJ2-7,TRBD1,TGTGCCACCAGCAGACCGACGGGACAGCACTACGAGCAGTACTTC,CATSRPTGQHYEQYF
.,TRBV28,TRBJ1-5,.,TGTGCCAGCAGACCTTCTTCGGGTCTCTATAGCAATCAGCCCCAGCATTTT,CASRPSSGLYSNQPQHF
.,TRBV19,TRBJ1-1,.,TGTGCCAGTAGTATAGCCGGGGGATTAGACACTGAAGCTTTCTTT,CASSIAGGLDTEAFF
few,TRBV6-5,TRBJ2-1,TRBD2,TGTGCCAGCAGTAGACTAGCGGGAGGGGGTAATGAGCAGTTCTTC,CASSRLAGGGNEQFF
.,TRBV5-1,TRBJ2-3,.,TGCGCCAGCAACCAGAACACGGATACGCAGTATTTT,CASNQNTDTQYF
.,TRBV6-2/TRBV6-3,TRBJ2-2,TRBD2,TGTGCCAGCAGTAGGACTAGCTCGGTCGCCGGGGAGCTGTTTTTT,CASSRTSSVAGELFF